The T cell receptor beta chain described here comes from a study of cytomegalovirus exposure and HLA in healthy donors. Study-level results: Looking again later, the authors saw that most CMV-associated TCR beta chains seemed HLA-restricted.

The PCR had 60 Vbeta and 13 Jbeta primers. Original processing methods: About 10 million shared chains were among the roughly 80 million unique TCR beta chains that a later analysis counted. Some clones are missing from TCRdb's copy, which holds only in-frame ones; the method was immunoSEQ multiplex PCR. V, J and clone size are taken as reported in that table, and D and trimming were inferred from the DNA itself. This table holds about 43,000 clones, around 56% found once. The CDR3 sequence is 13 residues long. Germline lookup yields CDR1 MNHEY and CDR2 SMNVEV (reference sequence). The germline V and J ends were trimmed by 5 bases and 4 bases, with 9 bases remaining between them. A word on this clone: Its antigen is as yet unknown. This specimen includes other DNA sequences encoding the same CDR3.

The chain joins TRBV27 to TRBJ1-3; possibly TRBD1 for D (5 bases). The origin of this receptor is a man aged 55 to 70 in good health and CMV-seronegative. The sequencing sample was made of PBMCs. The CDR3 protein is CASSTNRGNTIYF. The CDR3 coding sequence is TGTGCCAGCAGTACCAACAGGGGAAACACCATATATTTT.